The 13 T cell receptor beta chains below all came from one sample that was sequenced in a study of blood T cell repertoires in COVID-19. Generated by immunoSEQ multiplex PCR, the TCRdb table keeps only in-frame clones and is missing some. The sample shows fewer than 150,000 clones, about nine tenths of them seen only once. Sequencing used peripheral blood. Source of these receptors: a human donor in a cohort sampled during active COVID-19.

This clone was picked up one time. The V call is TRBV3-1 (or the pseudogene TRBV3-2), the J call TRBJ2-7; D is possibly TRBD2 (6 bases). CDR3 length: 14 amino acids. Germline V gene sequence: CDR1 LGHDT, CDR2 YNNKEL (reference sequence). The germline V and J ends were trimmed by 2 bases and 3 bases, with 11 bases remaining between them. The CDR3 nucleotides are TGTGCCAGCAGCCAATCGACTAGGGACTACGAGCAGTACTTC. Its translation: CASSQSTRDYEQYF.

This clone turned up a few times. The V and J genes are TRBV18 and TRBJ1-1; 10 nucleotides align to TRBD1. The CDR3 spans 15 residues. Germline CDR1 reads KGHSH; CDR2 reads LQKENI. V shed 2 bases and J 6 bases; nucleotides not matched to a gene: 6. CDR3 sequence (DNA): TGTGCCAGCTCACCATCGGACAGGGGGAGGCCTGAAGCTTTCTTT. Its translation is CASSPSDRGRPEAFF.

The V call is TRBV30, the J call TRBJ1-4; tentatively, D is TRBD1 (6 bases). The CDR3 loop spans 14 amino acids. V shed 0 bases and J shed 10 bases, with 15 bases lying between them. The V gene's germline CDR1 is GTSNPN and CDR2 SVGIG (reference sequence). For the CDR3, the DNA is TGTGCCTGGAGTGTACGTCAGGGGAGAGGAAAACTGTTTTTT. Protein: CAWSVRQGRGKLFF.

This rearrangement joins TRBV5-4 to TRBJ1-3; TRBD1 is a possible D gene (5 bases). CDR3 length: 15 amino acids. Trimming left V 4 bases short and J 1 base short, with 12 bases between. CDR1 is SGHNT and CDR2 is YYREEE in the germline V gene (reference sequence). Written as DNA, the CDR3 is TGTGCCAGCAGCCAGGCAGGGATTTCTGGAAACACCATATATTTT. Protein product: CASSQAGISGNTIYF.

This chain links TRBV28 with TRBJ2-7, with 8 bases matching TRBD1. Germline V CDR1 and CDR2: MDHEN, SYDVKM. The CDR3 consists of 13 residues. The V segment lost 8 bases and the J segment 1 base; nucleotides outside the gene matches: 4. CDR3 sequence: CASLRQGSYEQYF. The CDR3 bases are TGTGCCAGCCTGAGACAGGGGTCCTACGAGCAGTACTTC.

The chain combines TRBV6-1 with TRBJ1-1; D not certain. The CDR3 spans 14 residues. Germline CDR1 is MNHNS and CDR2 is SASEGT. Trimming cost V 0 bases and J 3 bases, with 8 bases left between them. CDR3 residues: CASSEARSDTEAFF. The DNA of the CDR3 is TGTGCCAGCAGTGAAGCGCGGTCGGACACTGAAGCTTTCTTT.

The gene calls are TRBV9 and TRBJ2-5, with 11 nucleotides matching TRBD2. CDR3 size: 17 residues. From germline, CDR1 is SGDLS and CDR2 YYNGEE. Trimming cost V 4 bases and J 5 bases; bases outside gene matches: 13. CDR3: CASSSGPLAGGRETQYF. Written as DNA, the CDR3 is TGTGCCAGCAGCTCGGGACCCCTAGCGGGGGGCCGGGAGACCCAGTACTTC.

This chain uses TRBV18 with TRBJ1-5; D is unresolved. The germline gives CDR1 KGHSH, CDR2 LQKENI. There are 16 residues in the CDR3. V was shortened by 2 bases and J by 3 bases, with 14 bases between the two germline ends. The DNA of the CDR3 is TGTGCCAGCTCACCAGTGGCCGGGAGTCCCAATCAGCCCCAGCATTTT. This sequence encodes CASSPVAGSPNQPQHF. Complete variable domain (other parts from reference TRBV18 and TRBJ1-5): NAGVMQNPRHLVRRRGQEARLRCSPMKGHSHVYWYRQLPEEGLKFMVYLQKENIIDESGMPKERFSAEFPKEGPSILRIQQVVRGDSAAYFCASSPVAGSPNQPQHFGDGTRLSIL.

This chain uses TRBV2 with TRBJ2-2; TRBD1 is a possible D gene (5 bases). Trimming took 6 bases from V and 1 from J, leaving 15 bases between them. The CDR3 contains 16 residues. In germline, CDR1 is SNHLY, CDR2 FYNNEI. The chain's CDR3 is CASSEEGVRNTGELFF. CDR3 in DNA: TGTGCCAGCAGCGAGGAAGGGGTTCGGAACACCGGGGAGCTGTTTTTT.

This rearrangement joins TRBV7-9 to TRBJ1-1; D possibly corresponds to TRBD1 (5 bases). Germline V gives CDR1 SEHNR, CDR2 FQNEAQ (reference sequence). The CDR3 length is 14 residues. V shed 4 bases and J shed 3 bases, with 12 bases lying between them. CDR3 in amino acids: CASSSQGRDTEAFF. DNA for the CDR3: TGTGCCAGCAGCTCCCAGGGCCGGGACACTGAAGCTTTCTTT.

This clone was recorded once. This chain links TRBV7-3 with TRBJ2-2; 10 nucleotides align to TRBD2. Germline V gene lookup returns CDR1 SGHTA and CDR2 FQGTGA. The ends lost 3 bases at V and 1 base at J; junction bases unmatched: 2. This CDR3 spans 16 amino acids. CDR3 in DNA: TGTGCCAGCAGCTTCGCTAGCGGGGGGAACACCGGGGAGCTGTTTTTT. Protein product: CASSFASGGNTGELFF.

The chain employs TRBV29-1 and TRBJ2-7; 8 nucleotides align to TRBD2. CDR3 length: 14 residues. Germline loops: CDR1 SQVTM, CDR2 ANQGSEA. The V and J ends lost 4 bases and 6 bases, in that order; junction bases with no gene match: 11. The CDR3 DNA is TGCAGCGTTGGGCGGAAGAGCGGGAGTGCCGAGCAGTACTTC. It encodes CSVGRKSGSAEQYF.

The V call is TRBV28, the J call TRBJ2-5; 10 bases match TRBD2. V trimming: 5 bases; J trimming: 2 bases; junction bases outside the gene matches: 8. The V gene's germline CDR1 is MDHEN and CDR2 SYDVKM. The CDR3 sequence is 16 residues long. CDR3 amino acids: CASSPLLAGGQETQYF. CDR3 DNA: TGTGCCAGCAGTCCGCTATTAGCGGGAGGTCAAGAGACCCAGTACTTC.